The 2 T cell receptor beta chains below were found in one sample sequenced in a study of early T cells in non-severe SARS-CoV-2 infection. MiXCR, run by TCRdb on the 5' RACE reads, gives a single entry per CDR3 protein. The sample holds about 61,000 distinct CDR3 sequences, 11% seen once. Sequenced input: whole blood. These receptors were obtained from an adult who was a healthcare worker with PCR-confirmed SARS-CoV-2 infection or an uninfected control (not recorded which).

This chain connects TRBV12-3 or TRBV12-4 to TRBJ2-4, with TRBD2 identical over 13 bases. The CDR3 has 16 amino acids. V lost 4 bases to trimming and J lost 2 bases; unmatched junction nucleotides: 2. The DNA of the CDR3 is TGTGCCAGCAGTTCGACTAGCGGGGGGACCAAAAACATTCAGTACTTC. Residues: CASSSTSGGTKNIQYF.

The table lists this clonotype with many counts. The CDR3 region is CASSRRGAVETQYF. DNA for the CDR3: TGTGCCAGCAGCCGGAGGGGCGCGGTGGAGACCCAGTACTTC. The V gene is TRBV3-1, the J gene TRBJ2-5; the D gene is possibly TRBD2 (6 bases). V lost 4 bases and J lost 5, with 14 bases in between. In germline, CDR1 is LGHDT, CDR2 YNNKEL (reference sequence). The CDR3 has 14 amino acids.